This paragraph covers one T cell receptor beta chain sequence. Its antigen is unknown. These data originate in a study of cytomegalovirus exposure and HLA in healthy donors. CDR3 length: 15 residues. CDR1 SGHRS and CDR2 YFSETQ come from the germline V gene. With 4 bases clipped from V and 2 bases from J, the junction kept 4 bases outside the gene matches. Both 60 Vbeta primers and 13 Jbeta primers went into the PCR. Study processing details: In a later analysis, roughly 11 million of approximately 86 million unique beta chains occurred in at least two donors. Profiling relied on immunoSEQ multiplex PCR, and the TCRdb table lists in-frame clones only, not all of them. For V, J and clone size, that table is used; D and trimming come from the DNA. The table has around 150,000 clones, about 80% seen once. Study-wide findings and caveats: Most observed TCR sequences were rare, whereas some public TCRs were detected in many donors.

Sequencing used PBMCs. The rearrangement uses TRBV5-1 and TRBJ2-1, with 9 bases aligning to TRBD2. The TCR originated in a middle-aged man in good health and CMV-seropositive. The CDR3 here is CASSPPSGTYNEQFF. Written as DNA, the CDR3 is TGCGCCAGCAGCCCGCCTAGCGGGACCTACAATGAGCAGTTCTTC.